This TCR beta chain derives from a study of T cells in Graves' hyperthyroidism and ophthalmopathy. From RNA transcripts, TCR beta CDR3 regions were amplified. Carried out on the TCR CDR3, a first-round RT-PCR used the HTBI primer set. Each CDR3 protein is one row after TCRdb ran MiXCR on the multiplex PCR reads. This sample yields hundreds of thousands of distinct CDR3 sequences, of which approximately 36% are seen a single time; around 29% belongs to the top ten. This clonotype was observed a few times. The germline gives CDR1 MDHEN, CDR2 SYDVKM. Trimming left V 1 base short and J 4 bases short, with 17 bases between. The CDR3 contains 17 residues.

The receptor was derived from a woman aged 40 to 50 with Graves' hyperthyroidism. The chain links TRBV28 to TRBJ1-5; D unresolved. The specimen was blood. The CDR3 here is CASSLYAAGPTNQPQHF. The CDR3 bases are TGTGCCAGCAGTTTATATGCCGCGGGCCCCACAAATCAGCCCCAGCATTTT.